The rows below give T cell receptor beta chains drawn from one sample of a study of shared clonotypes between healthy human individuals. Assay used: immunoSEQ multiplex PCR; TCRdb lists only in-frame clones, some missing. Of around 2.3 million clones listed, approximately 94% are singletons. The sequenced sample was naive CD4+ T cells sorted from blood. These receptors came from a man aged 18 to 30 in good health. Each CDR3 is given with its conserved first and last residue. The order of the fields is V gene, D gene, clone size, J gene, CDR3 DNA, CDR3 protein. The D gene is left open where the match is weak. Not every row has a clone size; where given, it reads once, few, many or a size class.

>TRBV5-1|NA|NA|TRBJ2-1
TGCGCCAGCAGCACCGGGACTCCAAACAATGAGCAGTTCTTC
CASSTGTPNNEQFF
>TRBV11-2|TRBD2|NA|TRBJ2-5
TGTGCCAGCAGCTTAGCTAGCGGACTGGTGGAGACCCAGTACTTC
CASSLASGLVETQYF
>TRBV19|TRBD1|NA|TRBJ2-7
TGTGCCAGTAGTATAGTCACCGGGACAGACTACGAGCAGTACTTC
CASSIVTGTDYEQYF
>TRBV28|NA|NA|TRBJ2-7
TGTGCCAGCAGTTTAGGGGCCGCGGGCTCCTACGAGCAGTACTTC
CASSLGAAGSYEQYF
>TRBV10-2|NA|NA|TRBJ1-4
TGCGCCAGCAGTGGGGAACTTAATGAAAAACTGTTTTTT
CASSGELNEKLFF
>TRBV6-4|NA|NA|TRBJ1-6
TGTGCCAGCAGTGTCGACGGGAATAATTCACCCCTCCACTTT
CASSVDGNNSPLHF
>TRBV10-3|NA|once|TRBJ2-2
TGTGCCATCAGTGAGTCTGCGAGTGGGGAGCTGTTTTTT
CAISESASGELFF
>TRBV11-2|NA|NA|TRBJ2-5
TGTGCCAGCAGCTCCCTCCAAGAGACCCAGTACTTC
CASSSLQETQYF
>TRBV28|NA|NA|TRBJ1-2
TGTGCCAGCAGTCCCTCCTTCAGGGGTAACTATGGCTACACCTTC
CASSPSFRGNYGYTF
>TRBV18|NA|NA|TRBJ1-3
TGTGCCAGCTCAATGTCCTTGGGGTCTGGAAACACCATATATTTT
CASSMSLGSGNTIYF
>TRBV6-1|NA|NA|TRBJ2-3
TGTGCCAGCAGTGAAGAGTGGCAGAGCACAGATACGCAGTATTTT
CASSEEWQSTDTQYF
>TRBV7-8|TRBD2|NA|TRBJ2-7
TGTGCCAGCAAAGCCCGAACTAGCGGGAGATACGAGCAGTACTTC
CASKARTSGRYEQYF
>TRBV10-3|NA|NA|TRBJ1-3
TGTGCCATCGGGGCCTCTGGAAACACCATATATTTT
CAIGASGNTIYF
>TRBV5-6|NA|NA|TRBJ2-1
TGTGCCAGCAGCTTGGTCGGCGGGACAAACAATGAGCAGTTCTTC
CASSLVGGTNNEQFF
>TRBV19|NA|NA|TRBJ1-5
TGTGCCAGTAGTATTGGGGCCGGGGCCCTCAATCAGCCCCAGCATTTT
CASSIGAGALNQPQHF
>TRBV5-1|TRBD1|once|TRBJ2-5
TGCGCCAGCAGACTTAGTGGACAGGGCCAAGAGACCCAGTACTTC
CASRLSGQGQETQYF
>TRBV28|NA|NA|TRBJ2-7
TGTGCCAGCAGTTTTTTCAGCTCCTACGAGCAGTACTTC
CASSFFSSYEQYF
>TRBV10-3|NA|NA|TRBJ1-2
TGTGCCATCAGTGAGTCAACAATCTACGGCTACACCTTC
CAISESTIYGYTF
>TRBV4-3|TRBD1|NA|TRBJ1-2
TGCGCCAGCAGCCATTCGCCGGGACAGGGGGCAATTTTGTATGGCTACACCTTC
CASSHSPGQGAILYGYTF
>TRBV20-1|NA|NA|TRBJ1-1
TGCAGTGCGCCGGTGAACACTGAAGCTTTCTTT
CSAPVNTEAFF
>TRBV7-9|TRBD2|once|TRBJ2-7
TGTGCCAGCAGCGCTCTCGGGACTAGCGGCTACGAGCAGTACTTC
CASSALGTSGYEQYF
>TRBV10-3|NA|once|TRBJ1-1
TGTGCCATCAGGCAGGGGCACGAGGCGAACACTGAAGCTTTCTTT
CAIRQGHEANTEAFF
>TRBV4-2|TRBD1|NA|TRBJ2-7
TGTGCCAGCAGCCGAAATACAGGGGGCTACGAGCAGTACTTC
CASSRNTGGYEQYF
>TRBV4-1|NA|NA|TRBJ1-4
TGCGCCAGCAGCCAAGCGGCCACGAGGGGAAGCGAAAAACTGTTTTTT
CASSQAATRGSEKLFF
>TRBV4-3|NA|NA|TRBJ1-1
TGCGCCAGCAGCCAAGATTATCAGGGGAGCACTGAAGCTTTCTTT
CASSQDYQGSTEAFF
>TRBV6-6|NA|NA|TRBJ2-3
TGTGCCAGCAATTTAGGATTTGCTAGCACAGATACGCAGTATTTT
CASNLGFASTDTQYF
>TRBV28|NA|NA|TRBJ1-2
TGTGCCAGCAGCCTAACCCAGATTGGCTACACCTTC
CASSLTQIGYTF
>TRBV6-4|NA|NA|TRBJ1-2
TGTGCCAGCAGTGACTCGATTGGGGTTGGGGAATCTGGCGGCTACACCTTC
CASSDSIGVGESGGYTF
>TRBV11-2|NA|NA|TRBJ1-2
TGTGCCAGCAGCGAACAGGGTGGCGTCTATGGCTACACCTTC
CASSEQGGVYGYTF
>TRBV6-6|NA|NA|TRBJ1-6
TGTGCCAGCAGTTATTTGGCCAGCTATAATTCACCCCTCCACTTT
CASSYLASYNSPLHF
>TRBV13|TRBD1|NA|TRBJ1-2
TGTGCCAGCAGCCAGACGACAGGGTTTTATGGCTACACCTTC
CASSQTTGFYGYTF
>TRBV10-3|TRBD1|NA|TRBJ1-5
TGTGCCATCAGTGGACAGGGGGCTAGCAATCAGCCCCAGCATTTT
CAISGQGASNQPQHF
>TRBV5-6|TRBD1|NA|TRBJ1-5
TGTGCCAGCAGCTCGACAGGGGCACAGCCCCAGCATTTT
CASSSTGAQPQHF
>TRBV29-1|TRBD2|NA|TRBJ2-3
TGCAGCGCTGGACTAGCGGGGACAGATACGCAGTATTTT
CSAGLAGTDTQYF
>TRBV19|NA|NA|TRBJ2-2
TGTGCCAGTAATTACTACGGGGAGCTGTTTTTT
CASNYYGELFF
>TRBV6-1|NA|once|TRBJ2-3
TGTGCCAGCACCGAAGTGGACTGGTCGACAGATACGCAGTATTTT
CASTEVDWSTDTQYF
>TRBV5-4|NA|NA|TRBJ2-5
TGTGCCAGCAGCTTGGGGGGCATGGGGGAGACCCAGTACTTC
CASSLGGMGETQYF
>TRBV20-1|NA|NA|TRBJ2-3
TGCAGTGCTCCCAAAGCAGATACGCAGTATTTT
CSAPKADTQYF
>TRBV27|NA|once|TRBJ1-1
TGTGCCAGCAGTTTTAGACAGCTCCCCCCTTATGACTTCTTT
CASSFRQLPPYDFF
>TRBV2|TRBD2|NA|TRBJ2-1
TGTGCCAGCCGACGGGCTAGCGGGACCCCTGAGCAGTTCTTC
CASRRASGTPEQFF
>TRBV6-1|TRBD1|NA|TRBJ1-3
TGTGCCAGCAGTGCTTCATTGACAGGGCCGGCGGGAAACACCATATATTTT
CASSASLTGPAGNTIYF
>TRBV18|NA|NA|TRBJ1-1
TGTGCCAGCTCACTAGGGGTTGAGGCTTTCTTT
CASSLGVEAFF
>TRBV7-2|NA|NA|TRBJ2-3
TGTGCCAGCAGTACCGGGGACTGGAGCACAGATACGCAGTATTTT
CASSTGDWSTDTQYF
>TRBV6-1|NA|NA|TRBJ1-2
TGTGCCAGCACTTTAAAGGGGGGAGCTAACTATGGCTACACCTTC
CASTLKGGANYGYTF
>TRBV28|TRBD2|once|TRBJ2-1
TGTGCCAGCAGCCCTAGCGGGTCCAGCTCCTACAATGAGCAGTTCTTC
CASSPSGSSSYNEQFF
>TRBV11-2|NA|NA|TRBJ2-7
TGTGCCAGCAGCTTAACGGCGGGTGTCTACGAGCAGTACTTC
CASSLTAGVYEQYF
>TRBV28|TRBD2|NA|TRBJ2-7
TGTGCCAGCAGTTTACCGGGGGGTGACTCCTACGAGCAGTACTTC
CASSLPGGDSYEQYF
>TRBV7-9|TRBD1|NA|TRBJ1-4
TGTGCCAGCAGCGTGGGACAGTCAACTAATGAAAAACTGTTTTTT
CASSVGQSTNEKLFF
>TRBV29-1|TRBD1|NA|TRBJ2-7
TGCAGCGCCCAGGGACAGGTCTACGAGCAGTACTTC
CSAQGQVYEQYF
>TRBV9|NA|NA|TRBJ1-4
TGTGCCAGCAGCGCACAGCTTAATGAAAAACTGTTTTTT
CASSAQLNEKLFF
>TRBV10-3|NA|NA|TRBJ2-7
TGTGCCATACGGACGAGCTCCTCCTACGAGCAGTACTTC
CAIRTSSSYEQYF
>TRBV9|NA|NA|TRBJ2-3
TGTGCCAGCAGCGTAGGGGGGGTATTAGATACGCAGTATTTT
CASSVGGVLDTQYF
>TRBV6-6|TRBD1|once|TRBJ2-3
TGTGCCAGCAGTGGGGACAGCGCAAACACAGATACGCAGTATTTT
CASSGDSANTDTQYF